This is a list of T cell receptor beta chains from one sample in a study of identical twins. TCRdb reanalysed the 5' RACE reads using MiXCR and keeps one entry per CDR3 protein. Altogether 1.5 million to 2 million distinct CDR3 sequences are present, about 32% being singletons, with the ten largest covering approximately 0.29%. The sample consisted of cord blood. These receptors came from a newborn girl in good health. Each CDR3 is given with its conserved first and last residue. The D gene is left open where the match is weak. Clone size appears in some rows only: once, few, many, or a class for an expanded clone.

D gene: NA; clone size: many; J gene: TRBJ2-1; V gene: TRBV29-1; CDR3 protein: CSVGPSSYNEQFF; CDR3 DNA: TGCAGCGTTGGACCTAGCTCCTACAATGAGCAGTTCTTC
D gene: TRBD2; clone size: NA; J gene: TRBJ2-3; V gene: TRBV12-5; CDR3 protein: CASGLVLQASGGADTQYF; CDR3 DNA: TGTGCTAGTGGTTTGGTACTTCAAGCTAGCGGGGGGGCGGATACGCAGTATTTT
D gene: TRBD2; clone size: many; J gene: TRBJ2-1; V gene: TRBV20-1; CDR3 protein: CSARLAGGTYNEQFF; CDR3 DNA: TGCAGTGCTAGACTAGCGGGGGGGACCTACAATGAGCAGTTCTTC
D gene: TRBD2; clone size: NA; J gene: TRBJ2-7; V gene: TRBV15; CDR3 protein: CATSYQLAGAYNEQYF; CDR3 DNA: TGTGCCACCAGCTACCAACTAGCGGGGGCCTACAATGAGCAGTACTTC
D gene: NA; clone size: NA; J gene: TRBJ2-7; V gene: TRBV20-1; CDR3 protein: CSAHPWGVLYEQYF; CDR3 DNA: TGCAGTGCACACCCCTGGGGGGTACTCTACGAGCAGTACTTC
D gene: TRBD2; clone size: few; J gene: TRBJ2-1; V gene: TRBV6-2/TRBV6-3; CDR3 protein: CASRPQRGSSYNEQFF; CDR3 DNA: TGTGCCAGCAGACCCCAGCGGGGGAGCTCCTACAATGAGCAGTTCTTC
D gene: NA; clone size: few; J gene: TRBJ2-1; V gene: TRBV9; CDR3 protein: CASSASRLVNEQFF; CDR3 DNA: TGTGCCAGCAGCGCTTCTCGACTGGTTAATGAGCAGTTCTTC
D gene: NA; clone size: NA; J gene: TRBJ1-2; V gene: TRBV12-3/TRBV12-4; CDR3 protein: CANSFGRSYTF; CDR3 DNA: TGTGCCAACAGTTTCGGCAGGAGCTACACCTTC
D gene: TRBD1; clone size: NA; J gene: TRBJ1-3; V gene: TRBV12-3/TRBV12-4; CDR3 protein: CASNSGGQGGFSGNTIYF; CDR3 DNA: TGTGCCAGCAATTCCGGCGGACAGGGCGGGTTTTCTGGAAACACCATATATTTT
D gene: TRBD1; clone size: few; J gene: TRBJ2-1; V gene: TRBV24-1; CDR3 protein: CATSETGTGLNEQFF; CDR3 DNA: TGTGCCACCAGTGAGACCGGGACAGGGCTCAATGAGCAGTTCTTC
D gene: TRBD1; clone size: NA; J gene: TRBJ2-7; V gene: TRBV7-9; CDR3 protein: CASRLVTGLGKSYEQYF; CDR3 DNA: TGTGCCAGCAGGCTCGTGACAGGGCTTGGAAAGTCCTACGAGCAGTACTTC
D gene: NA; clone size: few; J gene: TRBJ1-2; V gene: TRBV18; CDR3 protein: CASSRSLTGTNYGYTF; CDR3 DNA: TGTGCCAGCTCCCGTTCCTTGACAGGCACCAACTATGGCTACACCTTC
D gene: NA; clone size: NA; J gene: TRBJ2-3; V gene: TRBV12-3/TRBV12-4; CDR3 protein: CASSRRAPTQYF; CDR3 DNA: TGTGCCAGCAGTCGGAGGGCCCCTACGCAGTATTTT
D gene: NA; clone size: NA; J gene: TRBJ2-1; V gene: TRBV6-6; CDR3 protein: CASSYLYRDYEQFF; CDR3 DNA: TGTGCCAGCAGTTACCTGTACAGGGACTACGAGCAGTTCTTC
D gene: NA; clone size: NA; J gene: TRBJ1-2; V gene: TRBV2; CDR3 protein: CASSPYLGPSNYGYTF; CDR3 DNA: TGTGCCAGCAGTCCCTACCTCGGACCGAGTAACTATGGCTACACCTTC
D gene: NA; clone size: NA; J gene: TRBJ2-1; V gene: TRBV11-2; CDR3 protein: CASSLRGSLYAHNELFF; CDR3 DNA: TGTGCCAGCAGCTTAAGGGGGTCGCTATACGCCCACAATGAGCTGTTCTTC
D gene: TRBD2; clone size: few; J gene: TRBJ2-1; V gene: TRBV3-1; CDR3 protein: CASSQVGTSREQFF; CDR3 DNA: TGTGCCAGCAGCCAAGTAGGGACTAGTCGCGAGCAGTTCTTC
D gene: TRBD2; clone size: NA; J gene: TRBJ2-1; V gene: TRBV19; CDR3 protein: CASSRTSGASYNEQFF; CDR3 DNA: TGTGCCAGTAGTCGGACTAGCGGGGCTTCCTACAATGAGCAGTTCTTC
D gene: NA; clone size: few; J gene: TRBJ2-5; V gene: TRBV29-1; CDR3 protein: CSARIWQGGETQYF; CDR3 DNA: TGCAGCGCCCGAATTTGGCAGGGTGGAGAGACCCAGTACTTC
D gene: NA; clone size: NA; J gene: TRBJ1-2; V gene: TRBV7-9; CDR3 protein: CASGRIAQTFYGYTF; CDR3 DNA: TGTGCCAGCGGCCGCATAGCTCAGACGTTCTATGGCTACACCTTC